Below are 22 T cell receptor beta chains sequenced from a single sample in a study of T cells in Graves' hyperthyroidism and ophthalmopathy (dated by TCRdb to about 2019). Receptor amplification or capture employed multiplex PCR. For sequencing, an Illumina HiSeq 2000 was employed. The TCR beta CDR3 regions were amplified from the RNA transcripts. A first-round RT-PCR of the TCR CDR3 used the HTBI primer set with the Qiagen OneStep RT-PCR kit. TCRdb reprocessing: public reads trimmed at Q25 with fastp, clones called with MiXCR, in-frame beta chains kept. Rows merge per CDR3 protein into single entries with the most common DNA and genes. The sample table contains hundreds of thousands of distinct CDR3 sequences; only one count was recorded for 11% to 15% of them. 20% to 25% of the sample is in the top ten clones. Sequenced input: blood. The receptors stem from a woman younger than 45 with Graves' hyperthyroidism.

At least ten counts were recorded for this clonotype. The rearrangement links TRBV28 to TRBJ2-5; D gene ambiguous. CDR1 is MDHEN and CDR2 is SYDVKM in the germline V gene. There are 13 residues in the CDR3. Deletions cut 3 bases from V and 1 base from J, with 6 bases between. CDR3 bases: TGTGCCAGCAGTTTCCCTTTCCAAGAGACCCAGTACTTC. It translates to CASSFPFQETQYF.

This clonotype was observed at least ten times. This chain connects TRBV28 to TRBJ2-7; D perhaps matches TRBD2 (6 bases). CDR3 length: 14 amino acids. Germline V CDR1 and CDR2: MDHEN, SYDVKM. Trimming took off 8 bases at V and 2 bases at J, with 16 bases between the two ends. The CDR3 DNA follows: TGTGCCAGCGTTGGAGGGTCGGTCCCCTACGAGCAGTACTTC. As protein: CASVGGSVPYEQYF.

This clonotype was observed at least ten times. This chain links TRBV28 with TRBJ2-3, with D perhaps TRBD1 (6 bases). The CDR3 has 13 amino acids. Germline V CDR1 and CDR2: MDHEN, SYDVKM. Trimming left V 5 bases short and J 8 bases short, with 14 bases between. CDR3 loop: CASSRPGDGTQYF. CDR3 nucleotides: TGTGCCAGCAGTCGACCAGGGGATGGTACGCAGTATTTT.

In this sample, this clonotype turned up many times. This CDR3 reads CASSPPINIQYF. In DNA form, the CDR3 reads TGTGCCAGCAGTCCCCCCATAAACATTCAGTACTTC. This rearrangement joins TRBV28 to TRBJ2-4; D remains unclear. Trimming cost V 5 bases and J 6 bases, with 8 bases left between them. Germline values: CDR1 MDHEN, CDR2 SYDVKM. The CDR3 is 12 amino acids.

In the case of this clonotype: Sequence at one end of the junction differs from germline and may be a read error. The J gene is TRBJ2-5, the V gene TRBV7-7; TRBD2 matches 8 bases. The germline V gene has CDR1 SSHAT and CDR2 FNYEAQ (reference sequence). The CDR3 sequence is 15 residues long. Written as DNA, the CDR3 is TGTGCTAGCAGCGTAAATCCGGGACTAGAAGAGACCCAGTACTTC. Protein: CASSVNPGLEETQYF.

On this clonotype: One end of the junction does not line up with germline, which may come from a read error. The rearrangement uses TRBV11-2 and TRBJ2-1; the D gene is possibly TRBD1 (6 bases). CDR1 and CDR2 from the germline V gene are SGHAT and FQNNGV. The CDR3 runs to 16 residues. CDR3 DNA: TGTGCCAGCAGCTCCCTTAAGGGGGATTCCTACAATGAGCAGCTCTTC. This sequence encodes CASSSLKGDSYNEQLF.

This clonotype was picked up a small number of times. V usage is TRBV2 and J usage is TRBJ2-2; no clear D. This CDR3 has 15 amino acids. Trimming removed 2 bases at V and 6 bases at J, with 13 bases between. The V gene's germline CDR1 is SNHLY and CDR2 FYNNEI. CDR3 sequence (DNA): TGTGCCAGCAGTGAAAGTGGAGCGATCCCCGGGGAGCTGTTTTTT. Its protein product is CASSESGAIPGELFF. Combining the CDR3 with reference TRBV2 and TRBJ2-2 gives the whole variable domain EPEVTQTPSHQVTQMGQEVILRCVPISNHLYFYWYRQILGQKVEFLVSFYNNEISEKSEIFDDQFSVERPDGSNFTLKIRSTKLEDSAMYFCASSESGAIPGELFFGEGSRLTVL.

This clonotype was counted many times. The chain uses TRBV12-3 or TRBV12-4 and TRBJ1-1, with D uncertain. The V gene lost 3 bases and the J gene lost 1 base, with 6 bases spanning the gap. This CDR3 has 13 amino acids. The CDR3 spells CASSLGENTEAFF. Here the CDR3 DNA reads TGTGCCAGCAGTTTGGGAGAGAACACTGAAGCTTTCTTT.

Ten or more counts support this clonotype. This sequence joins TRBV13 and TRBJ2-2; 7 bases are shared with TRBD1. The CDR3 is 15 amino acids. The V gene's germline CDR1 is PRHDT and CDR2 FYEKMQ (reference sequence). The J segment lost 7 bases and the V segment lost 1 base, leaving 6 bases of the junction unmatched. CDR3: CASSLVGQLGGELFF. CDR3 DNA sequence: TGTGCCAGCAGCTTAGTGGGACAGTTAGGCGGGGAGCTGTTTTTT.

The chain has TRBV19 and TRBJ2-3; perhaps TRBD2 as D (6 bases). Germline CDR1 reads LNHDA; CDR2 reads SQIVND (reference sequence). Deletions cut 11 bases from V and 4 bases from J, with 22 bases between. The CDR3 is made up of 15 amino acids. CDR3 in DNA: TGTGCCGGCTTCGGGACTTCCAACGGGGCAGATACGCAGTATTTT. Its translation is CAGFGTSNGADTQYF.

This clonotype was seen a handful of times. The chain links TRBV10-1 to TRBJ2-3; 10 positions match TRBD2. CDR1 WNHNN and CDR2 SYGVQD come from the germline V gene (reference sequence). This CDR3 is 15 amino acids long. V gave up 4 bases and J gave up 2 bases; unmatched junction bases: 3. This CDR3 is CASSVLAGTTDTQYF. CDR3 DNA sequence: TGCGCCAGCAGTGTACTAGCGGGAACCACAGATACGCAGTATTTT.

This chain joins TRBV30 and TRBJ2-1; 7 nucleotides match TRBD2. CDR1 is GTSNPN and CDR2 is SVGIG in the germline V gene (reference sequence). The CDR3 sequence is 15 residues long. The V segment lost 0 bases and the J segment 6 bases; nucleotides outside the gene matches: 8. The CDR3 coding sequence is TGTGCCTGGAGTGTTCTAGGCGGGAGTTTCAATGAGCAGTTCTTC. As protein: CAWSVLGGSFNEQFF.

This clonotype was picked up many times. The rearrangement joins TRBV9 to TRBJ2-1; 8 bases are shared with TRBD2. V dropped 4 bases and J dropped 8; count of bases not matched to a gene: 11. Germline V CDR1 and CDR2: SGDLS, YYNGEE. The CDR3 loop spans 15 amino acids. CDR3 region: CASSSSGRGWDEQFF. Written as DNA, the CDR3 is TGTGCCAGCAGCTCGAGCGGGAGAGGTTGGGATGAGCAGTTCTTC.

The CDR3 region has the DNA TGTGCCAGCAGCCCCCCTGCCGGGACAGGGCACACCGGGGAGCTGTTTTTT. It codes for CASSPPAGTGHTGELFF. The V and J genes are TRBV7-9 and TRBJ2-2; 9 bases are shared with TRBD1. CDR3 size: 17 residues. V lost 5 bases, J lost 3 bases, and 10 bases stayed unmatched. From germline, CDR1 is SEHNR and CDR2 FQNEAQ (reference sequence). The full variable domain, completed using reference TRBV7-9 and TRBJ2-2, is DTGVSQNPRHKITKRGQNVTFRCDPISEHNRLYWYRQTLGQGPEFLTYFQNEAQLEKSRLLSDRFSAERPKGSFSTLEIQRTEQGDSAMYLCASSPPAGTGHTGELFFGEGSRLTVL.

At least ten counts were recorded for this clonotype. The chain combines TRBV11-2 with TRBJ2-2; 9 positions match TRBD2. CDR1 is SGHAT and CDR2 is FQNNGV in the germline V gene. The CDR3 runs to 17 residues. The ends lost 4 bases at V and 2 bases at J; junction bases unmatched: 8. CDR3 nucleotide sequence: TGTGCCAGCAGCTCCGTCCGTAGCGGGGGAAACACCGGGGAGCTGTTTTTT. Its protein product is CASSSVRSGGNTGELFF.

This clonotype was counted at least ten times. The rearrangement joins TRBV2 to TRBJ2-2; 9 bases line up with TRBD2. The germline CDR1 and CDR2 sequences are SNHLY and FYNNEI. Unmatched junction bases numbered 10, after V lost 6 bases and J lost 11 bases. The CDR3 has 14 residues. The CDR3 here is CASSSSRGGAELFF. In DNA form, the CDR3 reads TGTGCCAGCAGCTCATCGCGGGGGGGGGCAGAGCTGTTTTTT.

This clonotype was recorded at least ten times. V usage is TRBV29-1 and J usage is TRBJ2-5; possible D gene TRBD2, 5 bases. Germline CDR1 and CDR2: SQVTM and ANQGSEA. Trimming shortened V by 7 bases and J by 4 bases, and 16 bases separated the two germline ends. The CDR3 covers 13 residues. CDR3 in DNA: TGCAGCGGCCTGCGAGGGCCGGGAGAGACCCAGTACTTC. This sequence encodes CSGLRGPGETQYF.

This clonotype occurred many times. The chain combines TRBV7-2 with TRBJ2-3; 8 bases fit TRBD2. Germline trimming cut 5 bases from V and 0 bases from J; bases unmatched to any gene: 7. Germline lookup yields CDR1 SGHTA and CDR2 FQGNSA. The length of the CDR3 is 16 residues. CDR3 sequence (DNA): TGTGCCAGCAGCCCCTTTAGCGGGACTAGCACAGATACGCAGTATTTT. Translation: CASSPFSGTSTDTQYF.

In this sample, this clonotype turned up a few times. J is TRBJ1-1 and V is TRBV10-3, with D possibly matching TRBD1 (6 bases). The V end lost 10 bases, the J end lost 7 bases, and 16 bases lay between the germline ends. This CDR3 region has 12 residues. Germline CDR1 and CDR2: ENHRY and SYGVKD. CDR3: CATRGGVNEAFF. DNA of the CDR3: TGTGCCACCAGGGGCGGGGTTAATGAAGCTTTCTTT.

The sample holds many counts of this clonotype. V and J are TRBV2 and TRBJ2-3, with 13 bases matching TRBD2. CDR1 and CDR2 from the germline V gene are SNHLY and FYNNEI. The CDR3 is 15 residues long. V shed 6 bases and J 6 bases; nucleotides not matched to a gene: 6. CDR3 amino acids: CASRPRTSGSDTQYF. CDR3 in DNA: TGTGCCAGCAGGCCCAGGACTAGCGGGAGTGATACGCAGTATTTT.

Ten or more counts support this clonotype. This sequence joins TRBV6-1 and TRBJ1-2, with D possibly TRBD1 on 5 matching bases. The V gene's germline CDR1 is MNHNS and CDR2 SASEGT. The CDR3 runs to 13 residues. Trimming pared 10 bases from V and 6 bases from J, leaving 18 bases between. The CDR3 region has the DNA TGTGCCACGCAGGATACGGGACGCGATGGCTACACCTTC. It codes for CATQDTGRDGYTF.

This clonotype was found a few times. The chain joins TRBV27 to TRBJ2-3, with D uncertain. Germline V gene data show CDR1 as MNHEY and CDR2 as SMNVEV (reference sequence). V lost 3 bases, J lost 2 bases, and 6 bases lay in between. This CDR3 contains 13 residues. This CDR3 reads CASSFATTDTQYF. The CDR3 DNA follows: TGTGCCAGCAGTTTTGCCACCACAGATACGCAGTATTTT.